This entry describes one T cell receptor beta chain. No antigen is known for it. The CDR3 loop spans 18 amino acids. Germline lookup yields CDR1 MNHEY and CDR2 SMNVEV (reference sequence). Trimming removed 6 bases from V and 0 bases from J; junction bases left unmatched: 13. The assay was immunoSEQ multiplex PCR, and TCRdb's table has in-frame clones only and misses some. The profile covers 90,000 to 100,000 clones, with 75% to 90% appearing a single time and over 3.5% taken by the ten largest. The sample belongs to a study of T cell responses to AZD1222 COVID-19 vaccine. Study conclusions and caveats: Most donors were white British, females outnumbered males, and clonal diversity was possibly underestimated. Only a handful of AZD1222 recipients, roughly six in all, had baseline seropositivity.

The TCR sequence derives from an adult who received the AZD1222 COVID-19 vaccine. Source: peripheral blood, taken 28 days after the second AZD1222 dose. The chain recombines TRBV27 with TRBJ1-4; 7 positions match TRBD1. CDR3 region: CASRDGRGAAPTNEKLFF. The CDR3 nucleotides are TGTGCCAGCAGGGACGGCAGGGGGGCCGCCCCAACTAATGAAAAACTGTTTTTT.